The clone carrying this TCR beta chain was observed at least ten times. This record comes from a study of identical twins. V was trimmed by 9 bases and J by 2 bases, leaving 9 bases between them. The CDR3 has 13 residues. Germline V gene sequence: CDR1 KGHDR, CDR2 SFDVKD. TCRdb called the 5' RACE reads again in MiXCR, with one record for every CDR3 protein. The sample contains approximately 680,000 distinct CDR3 sequences, around 7.5% of which appear only once. These sequences were also reported in another study, on yellow fever vaccine responses in identical twins.

Sequencing was performed on PBMCs. The TCR comes from a woman aged 18 to 35 in good health. V is TRBV24-1 and J is TRBJ2-2; D is perhaps TRBD1 or TRBD2 (5 bases each). For the CDR3, the DNA is TGTGCCACCGGGGGACCTAACACCGGGGAGCTGTTTTTT. This sequence encodes CATGGPNTGELFF.